The entry that follows covers one TCR beta chain sequence. Its antigen is still unknown. This specimen belongs to a study of response to subunit inactivated influenza vaccine. The study's findings and limits: The authors put forward the suggestion that each seasonal influenza vaccination may bring in only a limited number of new T cells.

TCRdb independently ran MiXCR on the RT-PCR reads; one entry per CDR3 protein. This table holds about 530,000 distinct CDR3 sequences, roughly 10% found once. The CDR3 extends over 15 amino acids. Losses at the gene ends were 4 bases for V and 2 bases for J; bases not matched to a gene: 10. CDR1 and CDR2 (germline): GTSNPN, SVGIG (reference sequence). This rearrangement joins TRBV30 to TRBJ2-5; 7 positions match TRBD1. The sample consisted of PBMCs from blood, taken on the day of vaccination. This TCR was recovered from a man between 45 and 60 years old who received an inactivated influenza vaccine. CDR3 sequence: CAWTPTRGFQETQYF. The CDR3 nucleotides are TGTGCCTGGACCCCAACCAGGGGGTTTCAAGAGACCCAGTACTTC.